Following are 8 T cell receptor beta chains from one sample sequenced in a study of T cells in Graves' hyperthyroidism and ophthalmopathy (dated by TCRdb to between 2017 and 2020). Library preparation used multiplex PCR. Sequencing used an Illumina HiSeq 2000. The TCR beta CDR3 regions were amplified from the RNA transcripts. The first round of RT-PCR for the TCR CDR3 was performed with the HTBI primer set and the Qiagen OneStep RT-PCR kit. TCRdb reanalyzed the raw reads on its own, using fastp at Q25 for trimming and MiXCR for clone calling, and kept in-frame beta chains. When rows share a CDR3 protein, they turn into one entry using the most common DNA and genes. The sample table shows around 760,000 distinct CDR3 sequences, and around 40% are seen once. The ten largest make up around 30% of the sample. Sequenced input: blood. The receptors shown here come from a woman aged 40 to 50 with Graves' hyperthyroidism.

Details on this clonotype: One end of the junction is discordant with germline, which a read error may explain. The rearrangement links TRBV24-1 to TRBJ1-2; possibly TRBD1 for D (5 bases). The CDR3 sequence is 13 residues long. Germline lookup yields CDR1 KGHDR and CDR2 SFDVKD. The CDR3 loop is CASSDETDYGYTF. DNA for the CDR3: TGTGCCAGCAGTGATGAGACAGATTATGGCTACACCTTC.

DNA of the CDR3: TGTGCCAGCTCACCAGTTGACTTGGCAGTGAATGGCGGCGGGCCTGGCTACACCTTC. This gives the protein CASSPVDLAVNGGGPGYTF. The rearrangement joins TRBV18 to TRBJ1-2, with no clear D. This CDR3 contains 19 residues. Germline V gene sequence: CDR1 KGHSH, CDR2 LQKENI. V gave up 2 bases and J gave up 7 bases, with 29 bases separating them.

In its sample, this clonotype was seen a few times. The rearrangement joins TRBV27 to TRBJ1-2; TRBD1 is a possible D gene (5 bases). Trimming removed 6 bases at V and 1 base at J, with 12 bases between. The CDR3 has 14 residues. CDR1 and CDR2 from the germline V gene are MNHEY and SMNVEV (reference sequence). CDR3 sequence: CASRLLRGNYGYTF. The CDR3 DNA reads TGTGCCAGCAGACTCCTAAGGGGTAACTATGGCTACACCTTC.

V is TRBV20-1 and J is TRBJ2-7; D remains unclear. The DNA end is more similar to TRBJ2-1, so the J call may be wrong. This CDR3 spans 12 amino acids. CDR1 and CDR2 from the germline V gene are DFQATT and SNEGSKA (reference sequence). The CDR3 protein is CSAETGYNEQFF. The CDR3 bases are TGCAGTGCCGAGACCGGGTACAATGAGCAGTTCTTC.

This clonotype has more than one count but fewer than ten. The chain combines TRBV6-5 with TRBJ1-5, with no clear D. Germline CDR1 is MNHEY and CDR2 is SVGAGI. The CDR3 loop spans 12 amino acids. Between the trimmed V and J ends, which lost 6 bases and 4 bases, there was a span of 7 bases. In DNA form, the CDR3 reads TGTGCCAGCAGAACACCTAATCAGCCCCAGCATTTT. This sequence encodes CASRTPNQPQHF.

The table lists this clonotype with many counts. The rearrangement uses TRBV7-9 and TRBJ2-7, with 7 positions matching TRBD1. J gave up 3 bases and V 1 base, and 6 bases lay outside the gene matches. CDR3 size: 15 residues. Germline values: CDR1 SEHNR, CDR2 FQNEAQ (reference sequence). In nucleotides, the CDR3 is TGTGCCAGCAGCTTAGGAGGGGGCTGGATCTACGAGCAGTACTTC. The encoded protein is CASSLGGGWIYEQYF.

The chain combines TRBV5-1 with TRBJ1-1, with D possibly matching TRBD1 (5 bases). Per germline, CDR1 SGHRS and CDR2 YFSETQ. V was trimmed by 6 bases and J by 4 bases, leaving 10 bases between them. This CDR3 has 12 residues. CDR3 DNA: TGCGCCAGCAAACAGGAAGCCACTGAAGCTTTCTTT. The encoded protein is CASKQEATEAFF.

The chain joins TRBV7-9 to TRBJ2-5; D may correspond to TRBD1 or TRBD2 (6 bases each). Trimming removed 4 bases from V and 4 bases from J, with 19 bases in between. Germline values: CDR1 SEHNR, CDR2 FQNEAQ (reference sequence). This CDR3 has 16 residues. CDR3 residues: CASSSPQGGALETQYF. The CDR3 DNA is TGTGCCAGCAGCTCACCACAGGGAGGAGCACTAGAGACCCAGTACTTC.